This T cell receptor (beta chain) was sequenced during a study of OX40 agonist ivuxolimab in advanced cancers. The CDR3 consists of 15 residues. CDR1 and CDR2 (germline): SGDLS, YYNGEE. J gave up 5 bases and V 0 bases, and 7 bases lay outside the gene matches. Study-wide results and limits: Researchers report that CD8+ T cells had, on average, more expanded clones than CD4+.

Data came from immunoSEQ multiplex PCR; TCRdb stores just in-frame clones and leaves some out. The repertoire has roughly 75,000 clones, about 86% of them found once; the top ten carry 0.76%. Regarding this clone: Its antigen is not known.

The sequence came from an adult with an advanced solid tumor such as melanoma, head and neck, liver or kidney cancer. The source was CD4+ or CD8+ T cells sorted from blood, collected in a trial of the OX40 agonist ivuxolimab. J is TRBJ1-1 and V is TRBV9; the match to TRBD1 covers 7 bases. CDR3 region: CASSVVMQGGTEAFF. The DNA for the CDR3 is TGTGCCAGCAGCGTAGTGATGCAGGGGGGGACTGAAGCTTTCTTT.